These T cell receptor beta chains were read from a single sample in a study of control samples from healthy donors and cancer patients. TCRdb keeps only in-frame clones here, not all; method: immunoSEQ multiplex PCR. The table lists roughly 200,000 clones, 85% to 95% of them singletons. Sequencing input: blood. All receptors come from a man younger than 30 in good health. Both conserved end residues are part of each CDR3. D genes are given only for firm matches. The size entry is marked missing in some rows and otherwise reads once, few, many or a size class.

clone size: -; D gene: -; CDR3 length: 14; J gene: TRBJ2-3; V gene: TRBV15; CDR3 protein: CATSLGGSTDTQYF; CDR3 DNA: TGTGCCACCAGCCTCGGCGGGAGCACAGATACGCAGTATTTT
clone size: -; D gene: TRBD2; CDR3 length: 17; J gene: TRBJ2-5; V gene: TRBV12-5; CDR3 protein: CASGPFTSGGAKETQYF; CDR3 DNA: TGTGCTAGTGGCCCTTTTACTAGCGGGGGGGCCAAGGAGACCCAGTACTTC
clone size: -; D gene: -; CDR3 length: 15; J gene: TRBJ2-4; V gene: TRBV7-2; CDR3 protein: CASSRTDLAKNIQYF; CDR3 DNA: TGTGCCAGCAGCAGGACAGACCTAGCCAAAAACATTCAGTACTTC
clone size: -; D gene: -; CDR3 length: 13; J gene: TRBJ2-2; V gene: TRBV28; CDR3 protein: CASRMTGTGELFF; CDR3 DNA: TGTGCCAGCAGAATGACAGGCACCGGGGAGCTGTTTTTT
clone size: -; D gene: -; CDR3 length: 11; J gene: TRBJ1-4; V gene: TRBV30; CDR3 protein: CARLGGEKLFF; CDR3 DNA: TGTGCGCGCTTAGGGGGGGAAAAACTGTTTTTT
clone size: -; D gene: -; CDR3 length: 13; J gene: TRBJ1-1; V gene: TRBV7-3; CDR3 protein: CASSLSVNTEAFF; CDR3 DNA: TGTGCCAGCAGCTTATCAGTGAACACTGAAGCTTTCTTT
clone size: -; D gene: -; CDR3 length: 14; J gene: TRBJ1-1; V gene: TRBV5-1; CDR3 protein: CASSSGQGLTEAFF; CDR3 DNA: TGCGCCAGCAGTTCTGGGCAGGGGCTGACTGAAGCTTTCTTT
clone size: once; D gene: -; CDR3 length: 13; J gene: TRBJ2-3; V gene: TRBV25-1; CDR3 protein: CASSETRVDTQYF; CDR3 DNA: TGTGCCAGCAGTGAAACAAGGGTGGATACGCAGTATTTT
clone size: -; D gene: -; CDR3 length: 14; J gene: TRBJ2-7; V gene: TRBV19; CDR3 protein: CASTSGPAPYEQYF; CDR3 DNA: TGTGCCAGTACCTCAGGGCCGGCCCCCTACGAGCAGTACTTC
clone size: -; D gene: TRBD2; CDR3 length: 14; J gene: TRBJ2-3; V gene: TRBV5-4; CDR3 protein: CASSQRGGRDTQYF; CDR3 DNA: TGTGCCAGCAGCCAGCGGGGGGGCCGGGATACGCAGTATTTT
clone size: -; D gene: -; CDR3 length: 15; J gene: TRBJ2-2; V gene: TRBV7-9; CDR3 protein: CASSLSYGDTGELFF; CDR3 DNA: TGTGCCAGCAGCTTAAGTTACGGAGACACCGGGGAGCTGTTTTTT
clone size: -; D gene: -; CDR3 length: 18; J gene: TRBJ2-3; V gene: TRBV5-6; CDR3 protein: CASSLDRTFLREPDTQYF; CDR3 DNA: TGTGCCAGCAGCTTGGACCGGACATTCCTAAGGGAGCCAGATACGCAGTATTTT
clone size: once; D gene: -; CDR3 length: 13; J gene: TRBJ1-1; V gene: TRBV9; CDR3 protein: CASSVVGSTEAFF; CDR3 DNA: TGTGCCAGCAGCGTAGTGGGTAGCACTGAAGCTTTCTTT
clone size: -; D gene: -; CDR3 length: 13; J gene: TRBJ2-5; V gene: TRBV15; CDR3 protein: CATSRAYLETQYF; CDR3 DNA: TGTGCCACCAGCAGAGCATATTTGGAGACCCAGTACTTC
clone size: -; D gene: -; CDR3 length: 15; J gene: TRBJ2-7; V gene: TRBV3-1/TRBV3-2; CDR3 protein: CASSQGAMVGYEQYF; CDR3 DNA: TGTGCCAGCAGCCAAGGAGCGATGGTAGGCTACGAGCAGTACTTC
clone size: -; D gene: -; CDR3 length: 14; J gene: TRBJ1-5; V gene: TRBV18; CDR3 protein: CASSRGLGNQPQHF; CDR3 DNA: TGTGCCAGCTCACGAGGACTGGGCAATCAGCCCCAGCATTTT
clone size: -; D gene: -; CDR3 length: 13; J gene: TRBJ1-4; V gene: TRBV6-5; CDR3 protein: CASSSWTNEKLFF; CDR3 DNA: TGTGCCAGCAGCTCTTGGACTAATGAAAAACTGTTTTTT
clone size: -; D gene: TRBD1; CDR3 length: 16; J gene: TRBJ1-5; V gene: TRBV5-8; CDR3 protein: CASCAMGQGAGQPQHF; CDR3 DNA: TGTGCCAGCTGTGCCATGGGACAGGGGGCAGGTCAGCCCCAGCATTTT
clone size: once; D gene: TRBD2; CDR3 length: 16; J gene: TRBJ2-1; V gene: TRBV4-1; CDR3 protein: CASTNVAGGTYNEQFF; CDR3 DNA: TGCGCCAGCACCAACGTCGCGGGGGGGACCTACAATGAGCAGTTCTTC
clone size: -; D gene: TRBD2; CDR3 length: 15; J gene: TRBJ2-7; V gene: TRBV7-2; CDR3 protein: CASSFQAGEIYEQYF; CDR3 DNA: TGTGCCAGCAGCTTCCAAGCGGGGGAAATATACGAGCAGTACTTC
clone size: -; D gene: -; CDR3 length: 12; J gene: TRBJ1-2; V gene: TRBV12-3/TRBV12-4; CDR3 protein: CASSLRGYGYTF; CDR3 DNA: TGTGCCAGCAGTTTAAGAGGTTATGGCTACACCTTC
clone size: -; D gene: TRBD1; CDR3 length: 16; J gene: TRBJ2-1; V gene: TRBV9; CDR3 protein: CASSTRGDRVSNEQFF; CDR3 DNA: TGTGCCAGCAGCACCCGGGGGGACAGGGTCTCCAATGAGCAGTTCTTC
clone size: once; D gene: TRBD2; CDR3 length: 15; J gene: TRBJ2-5; V gene: TRBV5-4; CDR3 protein: CASSAGLAGQETQYF; CDR3 DNA: TGTGCCAGCAGCGCGGGACTAGCAGGACAAGAGACCCAGTACTTC
clone size: -; D gene: -; CDR3 length: 14; J gene: TRBJ2-7; V gene: TRBV28; CDR3 protein: CASRLDEGPYEQYF; CDR3 DNA: TGTGCCAGCAGACTAGATGAGGGACCCTACGAGCAGTACTTC
clone size: -; D gene: TRBD1; CDR3 length: 12; J gene: TRBJ1-6; V gene: TRBV19; CDR3 protein: CATGQGNSPLHF; CDR3 DNA: TGTGCCACTGGACAGGGGAATTCACCCCTCCACTTT
clone size: -; D gene: -; CDR3 length: 14; J gene: TRBJ1-2; V gene: TRBV25-1; CDR3 protein: CASSDLSEYYGYTF; CDR3 DNA: TGTGCCAGCAGTGATCTCTCGGAATACTATGGCTACACCTTC
clone size: -; D gene: TRBD1; CDR3 length: 14; J gene: TRBJ1-1; V gene: TRBV6-5; CDR3 protein: CASSYDRVVTEAFF; CDR3 DNA: TGTGCCAGCAGTTACGACAGGGTCGTCACTGAAGCTTTCTTT
clone size: -; D gene: TRBD2; CDR3 length: 14; J gene: TRBJ2-5; V gene: TRBV20-1; CDR3 protein: CSASDQRGTETQYF; CDR3 DNA: TGCAGTGCTAGTGATCAGCGGGGTACGGAGACCCAGTACTTC
clone size: -; D gene: TRBD1; CDR3 length: 16; J gene: TRBJ1-4; V gene: TRBV6-1; CDR3 protein: CASSVTIGQGREKLFF; CDR3 DNA: TGTGCCAGCAGTGTGACCATCGGACAGGGGAGGGAAAAACTGTTTTTT
clone size: -; D gene: -; CDR3 length: 14; J gene: TRBJ1-3; V gene: TRBV5-1; CDR3 protein: CASSFRGAGNTIYF; CDR3 DNA: TGCGCCAGCAGCTTCAGGGGAGCTGGAAACACCATATATTTT
clone size: once; D gene: TRBD2; CDR3 length: 17; J gene: TRBJ2-3; V gene: TRBV6-2/TRBV6-3; CDR3 protein: CASSYSSGGASTDTQYF; CDR3 DNA: TGTGCCAGCAGTTACTCGAGCGGGGGGGCTAGCACAGATACGCAGTATTTT
clone size: -; D gene: -; CDR3 length: 11; J gene: TRBJ2-7; V gene: TRBV2; CDR3 protein: CASGGTYEQYF; CDR3 DNA: TGTGCCAGCGGCGGAACCTACGAGCAGTACTTC
clone size: -; D gene: -; CDR3 length: 15; J gene: TRBJ2-7; V gene: TRBV15; CDR3 protein: CATSESTGGAYEQYF; CDR3 DNA: TGTGCCACCAGCGAGTCCACTGGCGGGGCCTACGAGCAGTACTTC
clone size: -; D gene: TRBD1; CDR3 length: 14; J gene: TRBJ1-1; V gene: TRBV7-8; CDR3 protein: CASSSRQGGTEAFF; CDR3 DNA: TGTGCCAGCAGCTCTAGACAGGGGGGCACTGAAGCTTTCTTT
clone size: -; D gene: TRBD1; CDR3 length: 17; J gene: TRBJ2-7; V gene: TRBV27; CDR3 protein: CASSLRAVRQGPYEQYF; CDR3 DNA: TGTGCCAGCAGTTTACGGGCAGTCAGACAGGGTCCCTACGAGCAGTACTTC
clone size: -; D gene: -; CDR3 length: 14; J gene: TRBJ1-4; V gene: TRBV6-5; CDR3 protein: CASSPSGIGEKLFF; CDR3 DNA: TGTGCCAGCAGCCCCTCAGGGATAGGAGAAAAACTGTTTTTT
clone size: -; D gene: -; CDR3 length: 15; J gene: TRBJ2-1; V gene: TRBV2; CDR3 protein: CASRDDSPFYNEQFF; CDR3 DNA: TGTGCCAGCAGGGACGACAGTCCCTTTTACAATGAGCAGTTCTTC
clone size: -; D gene: -; CDR3 length: 18; J gene: TRBJ1-6; V gene: TRBV4-1; CDR3 protein: CASSQEGLESSYNSPLHF; CDR3 DNA: TGCGCCAGCAGCCAAGAGGGACTCGAGAGCTCCTATAATTCACCCCTCCACTTT
clone size: -; D gene: TRBD1; CDR3 length: 14; J gene: TRBJ2-5; V gene: TRBV10-3; CDR3 protein: CAIKGGQGQETQYF; CDR3 DNA: TGTGCCATCAAGGGGGGACAGGGCCAAGAGACCCAGTACTTC
clone size: -; D gene: -; CDR3 length: 12; J gene: TRBJ2-5; V gene: TRBV11-2; CDR3 protein: CASSPMRETQYF; CDR3 DNA: TGTGCCAGCAGCCCGATGAGGGAGACCCAGTACTTC
clone size: -; D gene: -; CDR3 length: 14; J gene: TRBJ1-5; V gene: TRBV24-1; CDR3 protein: CATSDPGGNQPQHF; CDR3 DNA: TGTGCCACCAGTGACCCCGGGGGAAATCAGCCCCAGCATTTT